Below, 5 T cell receptor beta chains from the same sample are listed, as sequenced in a study of blood T cells in healthy people across ages. The use of a sample-barcoded 5' primer and a J-beta primer mix characterized a second PCR of roughly 6 to 11 cycles. MiXCR, run by TCRdb on the 5' RACE reads, gives a single entry per CDR3 protein. The sample yields over 500,000 distinct CDR3 sequences, around 27% seen once. The sample was also linked to a second study, of T cells of mothers and their children.

Sample: blood. These receptors came from a boy under 10 years old in good health.

The chain combines TRBV7-2 with TRBJ1-4; possibly TRBD1 for D (5 bases). Trimming left V 1 base short and J 4 bases short, with 13 bases between. In germline, CDR1 is SGHTA, CDR2 FQGNSA. The CDR3 totals 16 residues. DNA for the CDR3: TGTGCCAGCAGCTTAGGGCGCGGGACCGGTAATGAAAAACTGTTTTTT. Its translation: CASSLGRGTGNEKLFF.

J is TRBJ2-1 and V is TRBV20-1; 9 bases align to TRBD2. V shed 0 bases, J shed 7 bases, and the junction held 13 bases outside the gene matches. CDR3 length: 17 amino acids. From germline, CDR1 is DFQATT and CDR2 SNEGSKA (reference sequence). CDR3 region: CSAREGSGSLEINEQFF. The DNA of the CDR3 is TGCAGTGCTAGAGAGGGTAGCGGGAGCCTTGAGATTAATGAGCAGTTCTTC.

This clonotype has just a few counts. J is TRBJ2-1 and V is TRBV12-3 or TRBV12-4; the match to TRBD1 covers 9 bases. This CDR3 is built from 14 residues. J was trimmed by 8 bases and V by 7 bases; bases with no gene match: 9. Written as DNA, the CDR3 is TGTGCCAGCAATTCCCGACAGGGGGATCATGAGCAGTTCTTC. Protein product: CASNSRQGDHEQFF.

This clonotype appeared a few times. The V gene is TRBV25-1, the J gene TRBJ1-5; unclear D gene. Germline values: CDR1 MGHDK, CDR2 SYGVNS. Trimming took 2 bases from V and 6 from J, leaving 5 bases between them. CDR3 length: 12 residues. CDR3 protein: CASSEVGQPQHF. Written as DNA, the CDR3 is TGTGCCAGCAGTGAAGTTGGTCAGCCCCAGCATTTT.

The chain recombines TRBV12-3 or TRBV12-4 with TRBJ2-3; no clear D gene. Trimming removed 6 bases at V and 0 bases at J, with 16 bases between. The CDR3 length is 16 residues. Written as DNA, the CDR3 is TGTGCCAGCAGCCGAGGCGCCTACACTAGCACAGATACGCAGTATTTT. As protein: CASSRGAYTSTDTQYF.